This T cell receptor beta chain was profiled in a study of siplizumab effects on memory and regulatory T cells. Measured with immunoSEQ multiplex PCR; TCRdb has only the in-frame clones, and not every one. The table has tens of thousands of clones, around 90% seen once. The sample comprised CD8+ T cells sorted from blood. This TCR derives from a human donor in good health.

DNA for the CDR3: TGTGCCAGCAGTTTATATGGCCCGGACAGCCACTATGGCTACACCTTC. Protein sequence: CASSLYGPDSHYGYTF. V and J are TRBV27 and TRBJ1-2; D is possibly TRBD1 (6 bases). Trimming left V 1 base short and J 3 bases short, with 15 bases between. This CDR3 has 16 residues. Germline V lookup: CDR1 MNHEY, CDR2 SMNVEV (reference sequence).